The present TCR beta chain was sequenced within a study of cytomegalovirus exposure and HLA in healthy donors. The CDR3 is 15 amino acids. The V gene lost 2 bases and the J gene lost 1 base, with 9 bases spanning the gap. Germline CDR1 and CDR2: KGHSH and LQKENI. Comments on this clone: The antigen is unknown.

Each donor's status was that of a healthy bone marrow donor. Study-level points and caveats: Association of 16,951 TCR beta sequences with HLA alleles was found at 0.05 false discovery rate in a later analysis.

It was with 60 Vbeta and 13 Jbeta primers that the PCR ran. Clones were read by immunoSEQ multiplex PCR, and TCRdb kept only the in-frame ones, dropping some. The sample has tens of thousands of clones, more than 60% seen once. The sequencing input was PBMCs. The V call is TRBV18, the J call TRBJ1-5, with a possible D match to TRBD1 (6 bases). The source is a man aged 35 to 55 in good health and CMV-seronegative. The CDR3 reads CASSPIGGSNQPQHF. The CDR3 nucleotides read TGTGCCAGCTCACCAATAGGGGGAAGCAATCAGCCCCAGCATTTT.